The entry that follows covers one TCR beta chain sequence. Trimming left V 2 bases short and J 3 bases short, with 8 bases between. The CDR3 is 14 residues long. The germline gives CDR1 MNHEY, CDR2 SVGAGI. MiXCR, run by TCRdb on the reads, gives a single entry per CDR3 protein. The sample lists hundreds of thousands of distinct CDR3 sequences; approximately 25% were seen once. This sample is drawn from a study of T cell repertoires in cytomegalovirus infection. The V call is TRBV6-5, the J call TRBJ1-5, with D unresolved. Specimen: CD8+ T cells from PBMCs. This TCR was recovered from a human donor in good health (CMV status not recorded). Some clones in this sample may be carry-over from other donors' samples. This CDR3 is CASSYMASNQPQHF. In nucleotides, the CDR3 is TGTGCCAGCAGTTACATGGCATCCAATCAGCCCCAGCATTTT.